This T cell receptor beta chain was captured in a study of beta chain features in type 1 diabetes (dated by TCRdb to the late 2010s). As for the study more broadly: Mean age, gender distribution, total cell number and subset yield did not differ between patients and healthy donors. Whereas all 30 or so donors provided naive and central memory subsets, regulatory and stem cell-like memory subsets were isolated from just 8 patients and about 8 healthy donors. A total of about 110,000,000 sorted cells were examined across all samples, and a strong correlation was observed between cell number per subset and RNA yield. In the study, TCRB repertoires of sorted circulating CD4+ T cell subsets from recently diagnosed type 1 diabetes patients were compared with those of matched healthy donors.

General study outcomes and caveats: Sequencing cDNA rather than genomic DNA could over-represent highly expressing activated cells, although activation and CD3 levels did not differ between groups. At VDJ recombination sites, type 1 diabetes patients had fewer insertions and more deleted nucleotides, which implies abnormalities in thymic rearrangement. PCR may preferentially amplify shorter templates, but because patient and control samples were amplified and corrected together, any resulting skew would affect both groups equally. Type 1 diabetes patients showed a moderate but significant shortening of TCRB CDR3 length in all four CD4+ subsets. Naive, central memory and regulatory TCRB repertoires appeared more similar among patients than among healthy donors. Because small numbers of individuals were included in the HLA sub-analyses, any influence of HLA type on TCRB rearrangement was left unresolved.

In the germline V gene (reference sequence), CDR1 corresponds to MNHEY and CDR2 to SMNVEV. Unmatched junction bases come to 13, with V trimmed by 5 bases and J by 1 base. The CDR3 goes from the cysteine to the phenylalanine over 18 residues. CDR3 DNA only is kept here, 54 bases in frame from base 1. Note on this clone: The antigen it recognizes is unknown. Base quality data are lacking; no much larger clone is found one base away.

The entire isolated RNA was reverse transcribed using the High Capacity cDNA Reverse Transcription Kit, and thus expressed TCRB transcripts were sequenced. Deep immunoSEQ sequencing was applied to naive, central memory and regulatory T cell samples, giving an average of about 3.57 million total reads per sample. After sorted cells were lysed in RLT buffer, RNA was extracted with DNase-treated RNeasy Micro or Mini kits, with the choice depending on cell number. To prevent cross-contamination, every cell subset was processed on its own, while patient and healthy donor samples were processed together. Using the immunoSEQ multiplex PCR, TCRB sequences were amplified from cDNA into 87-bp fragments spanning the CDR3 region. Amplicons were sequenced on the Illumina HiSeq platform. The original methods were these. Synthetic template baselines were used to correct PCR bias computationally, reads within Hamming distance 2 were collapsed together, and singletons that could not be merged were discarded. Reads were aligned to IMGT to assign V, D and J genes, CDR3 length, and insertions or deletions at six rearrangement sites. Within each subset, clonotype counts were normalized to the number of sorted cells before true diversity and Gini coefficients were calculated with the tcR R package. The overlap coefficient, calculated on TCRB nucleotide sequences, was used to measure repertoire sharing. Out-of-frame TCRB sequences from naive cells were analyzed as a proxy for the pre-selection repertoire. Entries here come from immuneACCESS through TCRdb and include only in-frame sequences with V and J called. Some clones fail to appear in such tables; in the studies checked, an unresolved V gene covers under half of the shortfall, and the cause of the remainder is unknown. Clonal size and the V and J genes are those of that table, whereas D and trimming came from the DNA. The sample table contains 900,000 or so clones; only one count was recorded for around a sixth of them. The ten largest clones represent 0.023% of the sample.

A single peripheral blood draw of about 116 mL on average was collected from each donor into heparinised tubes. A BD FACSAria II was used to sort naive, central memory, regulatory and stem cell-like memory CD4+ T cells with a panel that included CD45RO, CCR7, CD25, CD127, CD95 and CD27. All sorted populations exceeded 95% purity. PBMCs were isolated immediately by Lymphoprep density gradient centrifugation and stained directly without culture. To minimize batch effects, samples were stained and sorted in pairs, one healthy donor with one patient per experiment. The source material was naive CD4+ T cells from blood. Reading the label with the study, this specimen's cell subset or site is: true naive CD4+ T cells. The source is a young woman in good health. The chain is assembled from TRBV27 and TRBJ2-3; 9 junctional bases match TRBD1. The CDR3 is CASSGGQGSNRGTDTQYF. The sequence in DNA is TGTGCCAGCAGTGGGGGACAGGGTTCTAATCGGGGCACAGATACGCAGTATTTT.